This T cell receptor (beta chain) was identified in a study of OX40 agonist ivuxolimab in advanced cancers. Study observations and caveats: On average, CD8+ T cells showed a greater number of expanded clones than CD4+. By week 6 at 0.1 to 3.0 mg/kg, blood CD4+ and CD8+ T cells had expanded clonally. In a subset of nonresponders, normalized T-cell clonal expansion was also low.

Turning to this clone: Its antigen is as yet unknown.

Produced via immunoSEQ multiplex PCR; TCRdb's table is partial and in-frame only. In the table there are tens of thousands of clones, roughly 90% of which are singletons. Sequenced material: CD4+ or CD8+ T cells sorted from blood, taken in a trial of the OX40 agonist ivuxolimab. The receptor comes from an adult with an advanced solid tumor such as melanoma, head and neck, liver or kidney cancer.

CDR3 sequence reads: CASSVTGPQHF. As DNA, the CDR3 is TGTGCCAGCAGTGTTACAGGGCCCCAGCATTTT. This rearrangement joins TRBV2 to TRBJ1-5, with D tentatively TRBD1 (5 bases). The V gene's germline CDR1 is SNHLY and CDR2 FYNNEI. The CDR3 consists of 11 residues. Trimming took off 4 bases at V and 9 bases at J, with 7 bases between the two ends.